A single sample is the source of the 15 T cell receptor beta chains below, sequenced in a study of identical twins (dated by TCRdb to about 2016). To prepare the library, 5' RACE was applied. Reads for this sample came from an Illumina HiSeq 2000. TCRdb itself trimmed the public reads at Q25 with fastp, ran MiXCR and retained productive beta chains. Here each entry gathers all rows of one CDR3 protein and keeps the most common genes and DNA. The table for this sample lists a few hundred thousand distinct CDR3 sequences; 9% to 10% of them were counted only once. Of the sample, roughly 3.2% falls within the top ten clones. The same sample was also used in a study of yellow fever vaccine responses in identical twins.

Sequencing input: PBMCs. Receptors were obtained from a woman between 18 and 29 years old in good health.

The CDR3 DNA follows: TGTGCCAGCAGTGAACGGGGGTCCCGCACAGATACGCAGTATTTT. It codes for CASSERGSRTDTQYF. The J gene is TRBJ2-3, the V gene TRBV2, with D possibly being TRBD2 (6 bases). The length of the CDR3 is 15 residues. Germline CDR1 SNHLY, CDR2 FYNNEI. Trimming cost V 2 bases and J 1 base, with 10 bases left between them.

This clonotype was counted at least ten times. The chain is built from TRBV7-9 and TRBJ2-5, with D possibly matching TRBD2 (6 bases). V lost 3 bases to trimming and J lost 1 base, with 15 bases between them. The CDR3 is 16 residues long. CDR1 is SEHNR, CDR2 FQNEAQ, per germline (reference sequence). CDR3 bases: TGTGCCAGCAGCTTCGCTTTGGGAGGAAGCCAAGAGACCCAGTACTTC. This gives the protein CASSFALGGSQETQYF.

This clonotype has ten or more counts. The chain has TRBV6-5 and TRBJ2-7, with a weak D call TRBD2 (7 bases). The CDR3 has 17 residues. The V gene lost 7 bases and the J gene lost 1 base, with 23 bases spanning the gap. The germline V gene encodes CDR1 MNHEY and CDR2 SVGAGI. The CDR3 loop reads CASTSGRAGVFSYEQYF. For the CDR3, the DNA is TGTGCCAGCACTTCGGGGAGGGCAGGGGTGTTTTCCTACGAGCAGTACTTC.

The J gene is TRBJ2-3, the V gene TRBV2, with 7 positions matching TRBD2. This CDR3 region has 14 residues. Trimming at V came to 7 bases and at J to 5 bases, leaving 9 bases not matched to a gene. Germline loops: CDR1 SNHLY, CDR2 FYNNEI. Here the CDR3 reads CASTELGGLDTQYF. In DNA form, the CDR3 reads TGTGCCAGCACCGAACTGGGGGGGTTAGATACGCAGTATTTT.

CDR3 residues: CAISDKPDTGELFF. DNA of the CDR3: TGTGCCATCAGTGATAAACCGGACACCGGGGAGCTGTTTTTT. The chain is built from TRBV10-3 and TRBJ2-2; unclear D gene. Germline V CDR1 and CDR2: ENHRY, SYGVKD. V lost 3 bases and J 3 bases, leaving 8 bases between the germline ends. There are 14 residues in the CDR3.

This clonotype was counted at least ten times. This chain joins TRBV10-3 and TRBJ2-7; 11 bases map to TRBD2. CDR1 is ENHRY, CDR2 SYGVKD, per germline. Trimming removed 4 bases from V and 0 bases from J; junction bases left unmatched: 2. This CDR3 is 15 amino acids long. The CDR3 loop reads CAISGLAGSSYEQYF. CDR3 in DNA: TGTGCCATCAGTGGACTAGCGGGGAGCTCCTACGAGCAGTACTTC.

There are a few counts of this clonotype. J is TRBJ2-5 and V is TRBV20-1; no clear D gene. Germline V gene lookup returns CDR1 DFQATT and CDR2 SNEGSKA (reference sequence). The CDR3 has 13 amino acids. Deletions cut 6 bases from V and 5 bases from J, with 16 bases between. The CDR3 nucleotides are TGCAGTGCGGGATGGGGTGTTTGGGAGACCCAGTACTTC. It translates to CSAGWGVWETQYF.

This clonotype was seen only a few times. This rearrangement joins TRBV4-3 to TRBJ2-7; possible D gene TRBD1, 5 bases. The V gene lost 0 bases and the J gene lost 4 bases, with 10 bases spanning the gap. CDR1 and CDR2 from the germline V gene are LGHNA and YSLEER. CDR3 length: 14 amino acids. For the CDR3, the DNA is TGCGCCAGCAGCCAAGATCAGGGCGGATACGAGCAGTACTTC. As protein: CASSQDQGGYEQYF.

This clonotype was seen more than once but under ten times. The rearrangement links TRBV7-1 to TRBJ2-1; 11 nucleotides match TRBD2. TRBV7-1 is noted as an ORF with a role that remains uncertain. This CDR3 is built from 21 residues. Trimming at V came to 6 bases and at J to 0 bases, leaving 19 bases not matched to a gene. The CDR3 DNA is TGTGCCAGCAGATCACTGCGGGCTAGCGGGGGGTCCAGGAGCTCCTACAATGAGCAGTTCTTC. Amino acid sequence: CASRSLRASGGSRSSYNEQFF.

The DNA for the CDR3 is TGTGCCAGCAGCCCGGGGACTTCCTTTCTGTTCTTC. It translates to CASSPGTSFLFF. The chain carries TRBV3-1 and TRBJ2-1, with a weak D call TRBD2 (6 bases). Germline V gene sequence: CDR1 LGHDT, CDR2 YNNKEL (reference sequence). This CDR3 comprises 12 residues. V lost 4 bases, J lost 15 bases, and 16 bases lay in between.

V and J are TRBV28 and TRBJ2-1; D might be TRBD1 or TRBD2, each matching 5 bases. This CDR3 is built from 16 residues. Germline CDR1 MDHEN, CDR2 SYDVKM. V was cut by 5 bases and J by 0 bases, with 14 bases left in between. The CDR3 is CASSPRAGSSYNEQFF. CDR3 nucleotides: TGTGCCAGCAGTCCCCGTGCAGGGAGCTCCTACAATGAGCAGTTCTTC.

This clonotype was found many times. The chain links TRBV27 to TRBJ1-5; unclear D gene. Germline V gives CDR1 MNHEY, CDR2 SMNVEV (reference sequence). V lost 5 bases, J lost 0 bases, and 14 bases lay in between. This CDR3 has 16 amino acids. In DNA form, the CDR3 reads TGTGCCAGCAGTCCCCATATTTCGGGTAGCAATCAGCCCCAGCATTTT. It translates to CASSPHISGSNQPQHF.

The genes are TRBV6-1 and TRBJ2-7; 11 nucleotides align to TRBD2. J was trimmed by 0 bases and V by 8 bases; bases with no gene match: 9. The CDR3 loop spans 16 amino acids. CDR1 and CDR2 (germline): MNHNS, SASEGT. Written as DNA, the CDR3 is TGTGCCAGCCTGGGACTAGCGGACTCCAGCTCCTACGAGCAGTACTTC. Encoded protein: CASLGLADSSSYEQYF.

J is TRBJ1-5 and V is TRBV10-3; no clear D. The V end was cut by 10 bases, the J end by 3 bases, with 13 bases between. Germline CDR1 and CDR2: ENHRY and SYGVKD. CDR3 length: 13 amino acids. This CDR3 is CATRESPNQPQHF. As DNA, the CDR3 is TGTGCCACTCGGGAGAGTCCCAATCAGCCCCAGCATTTT.

This clonotype was detected ten times or more. The gene calls are TRBV7-9 and TRBJ2-7; D is perhaps TRBD1 (5 bases). Germline CDR1 SEHNR, CDR2 FQNEAQ (reference sequence). This CDR3 has 11 residues. V gave up 9 bases and J gave up 3 bases, with 9 bases separating them. The CDR3 DNA reads TGTGCCAGTACAGACAGCTACGAGCAGTACTTC. Translation: CASTDSYEQYF. The full variable domain, in which reference TRBV7-9 and TRBJ2-7 provide the parts outside the CDR3, is DTGVSQNPRHKITKRGQNVTFRCDPISEHNRLYWYRQTLGQGPEFLTYFQNEAQLEKSRLLSDRFSAERPKGSFSTLEIQRTEQGDSAMYLCASTDSYEQYFGPGTRLTVT.